Shown below are 32 T cell receptor beta chains from a single sample sequenced in a study of blood T cell repertoires in COVID-19. The method was immunoSEQ multiplex PCR; TCRdb's version includes in-frame clones alone and lacks a portion of them. The top ten hold more than 7.5% of the sample, which has more than 45,000 clones, more than 90% seen once. Specimen: peripheral blood. These receptors all stem from a woman aged 80 or over with acute or convalescent COVID-19.

The rearrangement joins TRBV24-1 to TRBJ2-1; 7 bases agree with TRBD2. Per the germline V gene, CDR1 is KGHDR and CDR2 is SFDVKD. CDR3 length: 12 residues. V lost 2 bases and J lost 9; bases outside the gene matches: 0. The CDR3 DNA reads as TGTGCCACCAGTGATTGGGGGGGTGAGCAGTTCTTC. It specifies CATSDWGGEQFF.

The V and J genes are TRBV7-9 and TRBJ1-1, with unresolved D. From germline, CDR1 is SEHNR and CDR2 FQNEAQ (reference sequence). Trimming took 3 bases from V and 1 from J, leaving 6 bases between them. The CDR3 covers 13 residues. The CDR3 loop is CASSLSGNTEAFF. The CDR3 DNA reads TGTGCCAGCAGCTTGTCAGGGAACACTGAAGCTTTCTTT.

This rearrangement joins TRBV7-2 to TRBJ1-2, with 7 bases lining up with TRBD1. Germline V gene data show CDR1 as SGHTA and CDR2 as FQGNSA. This CDR3 spans 15 amino acids. V shed 1 base, J shed 4 bases, and the junction held 6 bases outside the gene matches. CDR3 DNA: TGTGCCAGCAGCTTAGGGTCGGGACAGATCTATGGCTACACCTTC. It codes for CASSLGSGQIYGYTF.

The chain has TRBV5-4 and TRBJ2-1, with 12 nucleotides matching TRBD2. V lost 7 bases to trimming and J lost 4 bases; unmatched junction nucleotides: 9. The V gene's germline CDR1 is SGHNT and CDR2 YYREEE (reference sequence). The CDR3 is 16 amino acids. The CDR3 sequence is CASSTPGTSGYNEQFF. The CDR3 nucleotides read TGTGCCAGCTCGACCCCCGGGACTAGCGGGTACAATGAGCAGTTCTTC.

This rearrangement joins TRBV9 to TRBJ1-1, with D possibly TRBD1 on 5 matching bases. The CDR3 is 17 amino acids. Trimming pared 0 bases from V and 1 base from J, leaving 16 bases between. Germline V lookup: CDR1 SGDLS, CDR2 YYNGEE. As DNA, the CDR3 is TGTGCCAGCAGCGTAGGATCCTTGGGGGGTAAGAACACTGAAGCTTTCTTT. It yields the protein CASSVGSLGGKNTEAFF.

The V gene is TRBV6-1, the J gene TRBJ1-1; tentatively, D is TRBD1 (5 bases). V shed 1 base and J shed 2 bases, with 17 bases lying between them. Germline CDR1 reads MNHNS; CDR2 reads SASEGT. The CDR3 is 17 amino acids. This CDR3 is CASSEGWGRVRNTEAFF. As DNA, the CDR3 is TGTGCCAGCAGTGAAGGTTGGGGCAGGGTTCGTAACACTGAAGCTTTCTTT.

The V call is TRBV7-2, the J call TRBJ2-1, with TRBD2 matching over 13 bases. The CDR3 has 15 amino acids. V gave up 1 base and J gave up 6 bases; unmatched junction bases: 0. Germline-derived CDR1 and CDR2 are SGHTA and FQGNSA. This chain's CDR3 is CASSLGTSGSNEQFF. The CDR3 DNA is TGTGCCAGCAGCTTAGGGACTAGCGGGAGCAATGAGCAGTTCTTC. Looking up the rest from reference TRBV7-2 and TRBJ2-1 gives the full variable domain: GAGVSQSPSNKVTEKGKDVELRCDPISGHTALYWYRQSLGQGLEFLIYFQGNSAPDKSGLPSDRFSAERTGGSVSTLTIQRTQQEDSAVYLCASSLGTSGSNEQFFGPGTRLTVL.

This clone was picked up one time. The V and J genes are TRBV6-5 and TRBJ2-5; 7 bases line up with TRBD1. Germline V gives CDR1 MNHEY, CDR2 SVGAGI. Losses at the gene ends were 3 bases for V and 2 bases for J; bases not matched to a gene: 3. There are 14 residues in the CDR3. CDR3 nucleotide sequence: TGTGCCAGCAGTTATTCGACAGGGCAAGAGACCCAGTACTTC. It specifies CASSYSTGQETQYF.

The V call is TRBV11-1, the J call TRBJ1-1; D gene uncertain. Per the germline V gene, CDR1 is SGHAT and CDR2 is FQDESV (reference sequence). V shed 2 bases and J shed 1 base, with 5 bases lying between them. This CDR3 comprises 13 residues. The DNA of the CDR3 is TGTGCCAGCAGCTTAAACAGGAACACTGAAGCTTTCTTT. Protein: CASSLNRNTEAFF.

The chain carries TRBV7-9 and TRBJ2-3; D is perhaps TRBD1 (5 bases). This CDR3 spans 12 amino acids. Trimming left V 4 bases short and J 5 bases short, with 7 bases between. Germline V gene data show CDR1 as SEHNR and CDR2 as FQNEAQ (reference sequence). The DNA of the CDR3 is TGTGCCAGCAGCTCACAGGTAGATACGCAGTATTTT. This sequence encodes CASSSQVDTQYF.

This sequence joins TRBV7-9 and TRBJ1-5, with 8 positions matching TRBD1. The V segment lost 4 bases and the J segment 11 bases; nucleotides outside the gene matches: 13. Germline CDR1 and CDR2: SEHNR and FQNEAQ (reference sequence). The length of the CDR3 is 15 residues. The DNA for the CDR3 is TGTGCCAGCAGCTCGACAGGGGACGGAGGGAGGGCCCAGCATTTT. Protein sequence: CASSSTGDGGRAQHF.

The chain couples TRBV4-1 to TRBJ1-1; unclear D gene. V was clipped by 0 bases and J by 0 bases, with 8 bases between them. Germline V gives CDR1 MGHRA, CDR2 YSYEKL. The CDR3 sequence is 15 residues long. DNA of the CDR3: TGCGCCAGCAGCCAAGATCCGGAGGTGAACACTGAAGCTTTCTTT. This codes for CASSQDPEVNTEAFF.

The chain joins TRBV3-1 (or the pseudogene TRBV3-2) to TRBJ2-2; TRBD2 matches at 14 bases. V was pared by 4 bases and J by 5 bases, with 3 bases of the junction left unmatched. The length of the CDR3 is 16 residues. Germline V gene sequence: CDR1 LGHDT, CDR2 YNNKEL (reference sequence). The CDR3 DNA follows: TGTGCCAGCAGCCTCGGACTAGCGGGAGGAACCGGGGAGCTGTTTTTT. Its translation: CASSLGLAGGTGELFF.

This chain links TRBV14 with TRBJ1-5, with TRBD1 matching over 9 bases. With V trimmed by 3 bases and J by 5 bases, 8 bases remained unmatched. This CDR3 contains 16 residues. Germline-derived CDR1 and CDR2 are SGHDN and FVKESK. The CDR3 reads CASSHRQGVRDQPQHF. Here the CDR3 DNA reads TGTGCCAGCAGCCACAGACAGGGGGTACGAGATCAGCCCCAGCATTTT.

This chain uses TRBV5-1 with TRBJ1-1; the match to TRBD1 covers 8 bases. CDR1 and CDR2 from the germline V gene are SGHRS and YFSETQ. There are 14 residues in the CDR3. The trim removed 0 bases at V and 9 bases at J, leaving 7 bases unmatched. The CDR3, as DNA: TGCGCCAGCAGCTTGGCCGGGACAGGAAAACAAGCTTTCTTT. Its translation: CASSLAGTGKQAFF.

The rearrangement joins TRBV19 to TRBJ2-7; TRBD1 aligns across 9 bases. With V trimmed by 3 bases and J by 2 bases, 11 bases remained unmatched. CDR1 is LNHDA and CDR2 is SQIVND in the germline V gene (reference sequence). This CDR3 region has 17 residues. DNA for the CDR3: TGTGCCAGTAGTATTTACGGGACAGGGTCCTCAGCCTACGAGCAGTACTTC. Encoded protein: CASSIYGTGSSAYEQYF.

The chain employs TRBV5-8 and TRBJ2-7, with TRBD1 matching 10 bases. The CDR3 is made up of 16 amino acids. Germline assignment: CDR1 SGHTS and CDR2 YDEGEE. Trimming at V came to 6 bases and at J to 6 bases, leaving 15 bases not matched to a gene. CDR3 DNA sequence: TGTGCCAGCAACCGGGGTCCGTGGACAGGGGGTCGCGAGCAGTACTTC. This gives the protein CASNRGPWTGGREQYF.

The CDR3 loop reads CASSTRGLAGKFIHEQFF. CDR3 coding DNA: TGTGCCAGCAGCACTAGAGGACTAGCGGGGAAGTTTATCCATGAGCAGTTCTTC. The chain combines TRBV7-8 with TRBJ2-1; TRBD2 matches 12 bases. This CDR3 is 18 amino acids long. The V gene end was trimmed by 5 bases and the J gene end by 8 bases; junction bases not matched to a gene: 16. Germline values: CDR1 SGHVS, CDR2 FQNEAQ.

This rearrangement joins TRBV18 to TRBJ2-5; tentative D call: TRBD1 (6 bases). V lost 1 base and J 5 bases, leaving 11 bases between the germline ends. In germline, CDR1 is KGHSH, CDR2 LQKENI. The CDR3 has 14 residues. The CDR3 reads CASSPRQAPETQYF. The DNA for the CDR3 is TGTGCCAGCTCACCACGACAGGCTCCGGAGACCCAGTACTTC.

The genes are TRBV14 and TRBJ2-7; D uncertain. CDR1 SGHDN and CDR2 FVKESK come from the germline V gene. The CDR3 runs to 14 residues. V was clipped by 5 bases and J by 6 bases, with 17 bases between them. CDR3 region: CASSSTAFPGEQYF. The CDR3 DNA reads as TGTGCCAGCAGCTCTACGGCCTTCCCAGGCGAGCAGTACTTC.

The rearrangement uses TRBV6-5 and TRBJ1-2; the match to TRBD1 covers 9 bases. The germline V gene has CDR1 MNHEY and CDR2 SVGAGI. This CDR3 comprises 14 residues. With V trimmed by 5 bases and J by 5 bases, 6 bases remained unmatched. CDR3 DNA: TGTGCCAGCAGTCGGGACAGGGAGAGGTATGGCTACACCTTC. Amino acid sequence: CASSRDRERYGYTF.

V gene TRBV30 combines with J gene TRBJ1-6, with D perhaps matching TRBD1 (5 bases). CDR1 and CDR2 from the germline V gene are GTSNPN and SVGIG (reference sequence). The CDR3 sequence is 14 residues long. The V gene lost 0 bases and the J gene lost 9 bases, with 12 bases spanning the gap. Here the CDR3 reads CAWSVGGGGSPLHF. The CDR3 coding sequence is TGTGCCTGGAGTGTCGGCGGGGGAGGTTCACCCCTCCACTTT.

The chain is built from TRBV6-4 and TRBJ2-5; TRBD2 is a possible D gene (5 bases). The length of the CDR3 is 16 residues. CDR1 is MRHNA and CDR2 is SNTAGT in the germline V gene. The V end was cut by 0 bases, the J end by 0 bases, with 11 bases between. This chain's CDR3 is CASSDSGWEYQETQYF. The CDR3 region has the DNA TGTGCCAGCAGTGACTCTGGGTGGGAGTACCAAGAGACCCAGTACTTC.

In this sample, this clone turned up a few times. The V gene is TRBV30, the J gene TRBJ2-7; D is possibly TRBD2 (6 bases). The germline V gene encodes CDR1 GTSNPN and CDR2 SVGIG (reference sequence). This CDR3 comprises 12 residues. The CDR3 DNA sequence: TGTGCTTCGTCCGGGAGTCCCTACGAGCAGTACTTC. Amino acids: CASSGSPYEQYF.

The chain uses TRBV30 and TRBJ1-1, with D perhaps TRBD1 (5 bases). CDR1 GTSNPN and CDR2 SVGIG come from the germline V gene (reference sequence). The germline V and J ends were trimmed by 5 bases and 2 bases, with 15 bases remaining between them. The CDR3 sequence is 14 residues long. The CDR3 nucleotides read TGTGCCTGGGGAACGGGACTATTAAACACTGAAGCTTTCTTT. This encodes CAWGTGLLNTEAFF.

This chain connects TRBV3-1 (or the pseudogene TRBV3-2) to TRBJ2-7; 7 nucleotides match TRBD1. Germline CDR1 is LGHDT and CDR2 is YNNKEL (reference sequence). The CDR3 runs to 16 residues. The V and J ends lost 1 base and 2 bases, in that order; junction bases with no gene match: 8. The CDR3 coding sequence is TGTGCCAGCAGCCAAGTTCAACAGGGGCCCACCTACGAGCAGTACTTC. Encoded protein: CASSQVQQGPTYEQYF.

This clone was found once. The genes are TRBV9 and TRBJ2-3; TRBD1 is a possible D gene (6 bases). Trimming removed 1 base from V and 1 base from J, with 10 bases in between. CDR3 length: 15 amino acids. Per germline, CDR1 SGDLS and CDR2 YYNGEE. In DNA, the CDR3 is TGTGCCAGCAGCGTACGCCCAGGGGGCACAGATACGCAGTATTTT. It yields the protein CASSVRPGGTDTQYF.

The rearrangement uses TRBV4-2 and TRBJ2-7; D is possibly TRBD1 (6 bases). Trimming removed 2 bases at V and 5 bases at J, with 16 bases between. The CDR3 is 15 amino acids. The germline gives CDR1 LGHNA, CDR2 YNFKEQ. CDR3 sequence: CASSQTGLRRHEQYF. The CDR3 DNA sequence: TGTGCCAGCAGCCAAACAGGGCTACGACGACACGAGCAGTACTTC.

J is TRBJ2-7 and V is TRBV5-1, with 10 bases lining up with TRBD2. This CDR3 is 14 amino acids long. V lost 2 bases and J lost 3; bases outside the gene matches: 2. CDR1 is SGHRS, CDR2 YFSETQ, per germline. The CDR3, as DNA: TGCGCCAGCAGCTTTGGACTAGCGGTCTACGAGCAGTACTTC. It yields the protein CASSFGLAVYEQYF.

The rearrangement links TRBV5-4 to TRBJ1-1; D possibly corresponds to TRBD1 (5 bases). Germline V CDR1 and CDR2: SGHNT, YYREEE (reference sequence). V lost 4 bases and J 6 bases, leaving 19 bases between the germline ends. This CDR3 has 15 amino acids. The CDR3 sequence: CASSPGGKGWAEAFF. CDR3 bases: TGTGCCAGCAGCCCGGGGGGGAAGGGCTGGGCTGAAGCTTTCTTT.

This chain uses TRBV21-1 with TRBJ1-4; TRBD1, the table's D call, lacks a check against the DNA. TRBV21-1 is labeled a pseudogene. This CDR3 spans 16 amino acids. CDR3 DNA sequence: TGTGCCAGCAGCAAAGAGGACCCGGACACCCCTGAAAAACTGTTTTTT. The encoded protein is CASSKEDPDTPEKLFF.

The V call is TRBV5-1, the J call TRBJ2-7; 7 positions agree with TRBD2. Germline V gene sequence: CDR1 SGHRS, CDR2 YFSETQ. The CDR3 length is 15 residues. After removal of 4 bases from V and 0 bases from J, the junction contained 7 bases not matched to a gene. Written as DNA, the CDR3 is TGCGCCAGCAGCCAGGGAGGGACCGTCTCCTACGAGCAGTACTTC. It specifies CASSQGGTVSYEQYF.